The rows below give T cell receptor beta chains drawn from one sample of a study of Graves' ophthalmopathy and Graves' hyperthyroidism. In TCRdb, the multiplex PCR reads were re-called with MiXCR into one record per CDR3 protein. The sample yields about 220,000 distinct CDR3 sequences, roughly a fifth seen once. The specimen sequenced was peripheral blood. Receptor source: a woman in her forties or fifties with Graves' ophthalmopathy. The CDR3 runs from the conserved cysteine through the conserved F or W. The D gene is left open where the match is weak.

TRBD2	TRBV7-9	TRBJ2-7	CASRRLAGEYEQYF
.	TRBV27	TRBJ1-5	CASSSREDQPQHF
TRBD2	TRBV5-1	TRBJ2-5	CASSSQTSGSYETQYF
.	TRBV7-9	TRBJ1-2	CATSESGRNYGYTF
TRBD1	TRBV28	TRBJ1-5	CASSPQGYNQPQHF
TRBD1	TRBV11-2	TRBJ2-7	CASSHPGTGREQYF
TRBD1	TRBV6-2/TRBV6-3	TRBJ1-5	CASSYSDRGGNQPQHF
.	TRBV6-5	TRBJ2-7	CASSYSSLGEQYF
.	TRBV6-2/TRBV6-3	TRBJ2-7	CASSYDRKNEQYF
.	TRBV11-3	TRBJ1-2	CASSLEGGNGYTF
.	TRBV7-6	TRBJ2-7	CASSLAVNSYEQYF
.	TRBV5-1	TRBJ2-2	CASSLSGNTGELFF
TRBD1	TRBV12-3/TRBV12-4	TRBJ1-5	CASSIDRADSNQPQHF
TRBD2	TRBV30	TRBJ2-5	CAWSVSGRETQYF
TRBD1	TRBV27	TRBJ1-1	CASSFGNRGGYTEAFF
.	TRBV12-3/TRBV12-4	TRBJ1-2	CASSIDRRRGYTF
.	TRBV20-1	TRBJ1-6	CSAEGEADSSYNSPLHF
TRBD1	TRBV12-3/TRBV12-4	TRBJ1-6	CASSPGTGASPLHF